This TCR beta chain was documented in a study of T-cell reconstitution after alpha-beta-depleted transplantation in children. Study-level findings and limits: Certain patients had high TCRbeta diversity at day 60, and it came from recipient T cells and thymic progenitors that survived.

With regard to this clonotype: Its antigen remains unknown.

Germline V gene sequence: CDR1 MNHEY, CDR2 SVGAGI. V gave up 1 base and J gave up 6 bases, with 7 bases separating them. CDR3 length equals 12 residues. Library preparation (for TCRbeta) was performed with unique molecular identifiers. Each CDR3 protein gets one entry after TCRdb re-called the PCR reads with MiXCR. This table holds approximately 980,000 distinct CDR3 sequences, under 30% found once. The V call is TRBV6-5, the J call TRBJ2-7; a possible D gene is TRBD1 (5 bases). The source was PBMCs, mostly from graft donor cells, collected 360 days after TCRalphabeta/CD19-depleted stem cell transplant. This TCR was sampled from a boy younger than two who had a stem cell transplant for SCID, so the T cells may come from the graft donor. The CDR3 coding sequence is TGTGCCAGCAGTTACTGGGGCGCCGAGCAGTACTTC. Translating gives CASSYWGAEQYF.